These 18 T cell receptor beta chains were all obtained from the same sample, sequenced in a study of immune evolution from preneoplasia to lung adenocarcinoma. TCRdb's table, derived via immunoSEQ multiplex PCR, lists solely in-frame clones and lacks some. The data contain 4,000 to 4,500 clones, 76% of them singletons. The sample was FFPE invasive lung adenocarcinoma tissue. The receptors were gathered from a person aged 70 to 85 with invasive lung adenocarcinoma. Some clones in this sample may be carry-over from other donors' samples.

This clone was observed a single time. The chain uses TRBV5-1 and TRBJ2-3, with a tentative D call TRBD2 (6 bases). Trimming removed 1 base from V and 1 base from J, with 16 bases in between. Germline V gene sequence: CDR1 SGHRS, CDR2 YFSETQ. This CDR3 is 17 amino acids long. CDR3 nucleotides: TGCGCCAGCAGCTTGCAAGCGGGCGTGAGGGGCACAGATACGCAGTATTTT. Protein product: CASSLQAGVRGTDTQYF.

This chain connects TRBV19 to TRBJ1-5; D might be TRBD1 (5 bases). Germline V gene data show CDR1 as LNHDA and CDR2 as SQIVND (reference sequence). The CDR3 has 14 amino acids. The V end was cut by 7 bases, the J end by 4 bases, with 14 bases between. The CDR3: CASNDPRVNQPQHF. As DNA, the CDR3 is TGTGCCAGTAACGATCCCAGGGTGAATCAGCCCCAGCATTTT.

In this sample, this clone turned up once. The chain is built from TRBV30 and TRBJ2-7; 12 bases are shared with TRBD2. V trimming: 2 bases; J trimming: 3 bases; junction bases outside the gene matches: 5. Germline V gene lookup returns CDR1 GTSNPN and CDR2 SVGIG (reference sequence). The CDR3 extends over 15 amino acids. CDR3 sequence reads: CAWSPGLAGRYEQYF. CDR3 nucleotides: TGTGCCTGGAGTCCTGGACTAGCGGGACGCTACGAGCAGTACTTC.

This clone was recorded only once. V usage is TRBV5-1 and J usage is TRBJ1-1, with D unresolved. The V end lost 4 bases, the J end lost 7 bases, and 14 bases lay between the germline ends. This CDR3 is built from 13 residues. Germline V gives CDR1 SGHRS, CDR2 YFSETQ. The CDR3 region is CASSPWTDLEAFF. CDR3 sequence (DNA): TGCGCCAGCAGCCCCTGGACGGACCTTGAAGCTTTCTTT.

The V and J genes are TRBV4-1 and TRBJ2-1; the D call may be TRBD1 or TRBD2 (5 bases each). V lost 4 bases, J lost 0 bases, and 16 bases lay in between. The CDR3 contains 17 residues. Per germline, CDR1 MGHRA and CDR2 YSYEKL. CDR3 sequence reads: CASSRGYEHSSYNEQFF. The CDR3 region has the DNA TGCGCCAGCAGCCGGGGGTACGAACACAGCTCCTACAATGAGCAGTTCTTC.

This chain's CDR3 is CASSLQGGPYNEQFF. DNA of the CDR3: TGTGCCAGCAGTTTACAAGGGGGGCCCTACAATGAGCAGTTCTTC. The chain is built from TRBV27 and TRBJ2-1; D is possibly TRBD1 or TRBD2 (6 bases each). The CDR3 loop spans 15 amino acids. Trimming stripped 2 bases from V and 2 bases from J, with 10 bases between. Per the germline V gene, CDR1 is MNHEY and CDR2 is SMNVEV (reference sequence).

The chain couples TRBV19 to TRBJ2-1, with 9 bases that match TRBD2. The CDR3 loop spans 17 amino acids. V lost 8 bases to trimming and J lost 7 bases; unmatched junction nucleotides: 18. In germline, CDR1 is LNHDA, CDR2 SQIVND (reference sequence). DNA for the CDR3: TGTGCCAGTCAGCCGGGACAGATGGCGGGAGGGTGGAATGAGCAGTTCTTC. As protein: CASQPGQMAGGWNEQFF.

The CDR3 sequence: CASSVRDGIEAFF. The DNA for the CDR3 is TGTGCCAGCAGCGTCCGGGACGGTATTGAAGCTTTCTTT. The chain has TRBV9 and TRBJ1-1; possible D gene TRBD1, 5 bases. The germline V and J ends were trimmed by 2 bases and 7 bases, with 12 bases remaining between them. Germline V lookup: CDR1 SGDLS, CDR2 YYNGEE. The CDR3 contains 13 residues.

This clone occurred a few times. The J gene is TRBJ2-7, the V gene TRBV6-1, with unresolved D. In germline, CDR1 is MNHNS, CDR2 SASEGT. The CDR3 is 14 amino acids. V gave up 7 bases and J gave up 0 bases, with 13 bases separating them. CDR3 loop: CASIKGGTSYEQYF. In DNA, the CDR3 is TGTGCCAGCATTAAAGGTGGCACCTCCTACGAGCAGTACTTC.

The chain employs TRBV30 and TRBJ2-1; D remains unclear. The ends were cut back, 4 bases at V and 7 bases at J, with 8 bases in the middle. The CDR3 has 11 amino acids. In germline, CDR1 is GTSNPN, CDR2 SVGIG (reference sequence). CDR3 in amino acids: CAWTLGNEQFF. In DNA form, the CDR3 reads TGTGCCTGGACCCTCGGGAATGAGCAGTTCTTC.

This rearrangement joins TRBV10-3 to TRBJ2-3; TRBD1 matches at 7 bases. Germline CDR1 ENHRY, CDR2 SYGVKD. The CDR3 contains 16 residues. J lost 1 base, V lost 7 bases, and 11 bases had no gene match. The chain's CDR3 is CAITRTGPGGTDTQYF. Written as DNA, the CDR3 is TGTGCCATCACTAGGACAGGTCCTGGGGGCACAGATACGCAGTATTTT.

The J gene is TRBJ2-1, the V gene TRBV5-1; no clear D. The V gene's germline CDR1 is SGHRS and CDR2 YFSETQ. The CDR3 is made up of 15 amino acids. The V and J ends lost 0 bases and 0 bases respectively, with 7 bases between them. CDR3 amino acids: CASSLDVSSYNEQFF. CDR3 nucleotides: TGCGCCAGCAGCTTGGACGTAAGCTCCTACAATGAGCAGTTCTTC.

The count of this clone is one. This rearrangement joins TRBV7-9 to TRBJ2-1, with TRBD2 matching over 8 bases. The trim removed 6 bases at V and 0 bases at J, leaving 4 bases unmatched. CDR3 length: 15 amino acids. CDR1 is SEHNR, CDR2 FQNEAQ, per germline (reference sequence). In DNA, the CDR3 is TGTGCCAGCAGAAAACTAGCGGACTCCTACAATGAGCAGTTCTTC. Amino acid sequence: CASRKLADSYNEQFF. The variable domain in full, with the rest retrieved from reference TRBV7-9 and TRBJ2-1, is DTGVSQNPRHKITKRGQNVTFRCDPISEHNRLYWYRQTLGQGPEFLTYFQNEAQLEKSRLLSDRFSAERPKGSFSTLEIQRTEQGDSAMYLCASRKLADSYNEQFFGPGTRLTVL.

This rearrangement joins TRBV7-9 to TRBJ2-1; perhaps TRBD2 as D (6 bases). Germline V gene lookup returns CDR1 SEHNR and CDR2 FQNEAQ (reference sequence). Trimming pared 4 bases from V and 5 bases from J, leaving 15 bases between. This CDR3 is 15 amino acids long. The CDR3 sequence: CASSSTRARDNEQFF. For the CDR3, the DNA is TGTGCCAGCAGCTCGACTAGAGCTCGAGACAATGAGCAGTTCTTC.

A few counts support this clone. The chain links TRBV19 to TRBJ2-7; 8 bases fit TRBD1. The V and J ends lost 2 bases and 7 bases, in that order; junction bases with no gene match: 7. In germline, CDR1 is LNHDA, CDR2 SQIVND (reference sequence). The CDR3 is 14 residues long. This CDR3 reads CASSIPGQAREQYF. CDR3 sequence (DNA): TGTGCCAGTAGTATACCGGGACAGGCACGGGAGCAGTACTTC.

V gene TRBV11-3 combines with J gene TRBJ2-7; no reliable D call. Germline V CDR1 and CDR2: SGHNT, YENEEA. The CDR3 runs 14 residues. Deletions cut 2 bases from V and 0 bases from J, with 8 bases between. Here the CDR3 reads CASSLIASSYEQYF. CDR3 nucleotides: TGTGCCAGCAGCTTAATTGCGAGCTCCTACGAGCAGTACTTC.

This clone was counted a few times. The chain uses TRBV2 and TRBJ1-1; 8 bases fit TRBD1. V was clipped by 6 bases and J by 1 base; unmatched bases: 1. The CDR3 totals 13 residues. CDR1 and CDR2 from the germline V gene are SNHLY and FYNNEI. The CDR3 region is CASRGTGNTEAFF. For the CDR3, the DNA is TGTGCCAGCAGGGGGACAGGGAACACTGAAGCTTTCTTT.

The gene calls are TRBV18 and TRBJ1-3, with D unclear. The ends were cut back, 0 bases at V and 0 bases at J, with 15 bases in the middle. The V gene's germline CDR1 is KGHSH and CDR2 LQKENI. There are 18 residues in the CDR3. The CDR3 loop reads CASSPPGLTYSSGNTIYF. CDR3 DNA sequence: TGTGCCAGCTCACCACCGGGGTTGACATATTCCTCTGGAAACACCATATATTTT.